These 31 T cell receptor beta chains were sequenced from one sample in a study of T cell clonality in common variable immunodeficiency. Here immunoSEQ multiplex PCR was the method, and the copy in TCRdb shows in-frame clones only, minus some. Recorded here are 35,000 to 45,000 clones, with no singletons, and the ten leading clones hold approximately 3.6%. The sample was peripheral blood mononuclear cells. These receptors came from a person aged 18 to 75 in good health.

This clone was seen only a few times. The read ends 3 residues early relative to the CDR3; the germline J gene fills the gap. J is TRBJ1-6 and V is TRBV19; possible D gene TRBD1, 5 bases. The V and J ends lost 4 bases and 7 bases respectively, with 17 bases between them. CDR1 is LNHDA, CDR2 SQIVND, per germline (reference sequence). The CDR3 totals 16 residues. The CDR3 DNA, read in part, is TGTGCCAGTAGTACCACCGCAGGGTTGGGAAATTCACCC. It codes for CASSTTAGLGNSP. The whole CDR3 sequence reads CASSTTAGLGNSPLHF.

In its sample, this clone was seen many times. CDR3 residues: CASSSRQGARDTGELFF. CDR3 bases read: TGCGCCAGCAGCTCCCGACAGGGGGCACGCGACACCGGGGAG. The chain links TRBV5-1 to TRBJ2-2, with TRBD1 identical over 10 bases. Read data end 3 residues before the CDR3 end; the end is taken from the germline J gene. V shed 3 bases, J shed 3 bases, and the junction held 8 bases outside the gene matches. This CDR3 region has 17 residues. Germline V lookup: CDR1 SGHRS, CDR2 YFSETQ.

The table lists this clone with many counts. The read finishes 3 residues shy of the CDR3 end, and the germline J gene is used to complete it. This chain links TRBV19 with TRBJ2-7; TRBD2 matches 8 bases. This CDR3 spans 16 amino acids. The germline gives CDR1 LNHDA, CDR2 SQIVND (reference sequence). V shed 5 bases, J shed 0 bases, and the junction held 9 bases outside the gene matches. CDR3 DNA, as far as it was read: TGTGCCAGTAGTCGGCAACTAGCGGTTAGCTCCTACGAG. Translated: CASSRQLAVSSYE. The entire CDR3 is CASSRQLAVSSYEQYF.

This clone was observed many times. The read terminates 3 residues before the CDR3 end, so the remaining end is supplied by the germline J gene. V usage is TRBV5-1 and J usage is TRBJ2-1, with D maybe TRBD2 (5 bases). Trimming pared 4 bases from V and 4 bases from J, leaving 12 bases between. Per germline, CDR1 SGHRS and CDR2 YFSETQ. The CDR3 consists of 14 residues. The CDR3 bases that were read are TGCGCCAGCAGCCTGGATGGCGGGTACAATGAG. This sequence encodes CASSLDGGYNE. The full-length CDR3 reads as CASSLDGGYNEQFF.

In its sample, this clone was seen many times. The CDR3 is cut off 3 residues early in the read; its end comes from the germline J gene. The rearrangement links TRBV11-2 to TRBJ1-4; D unresolved. From germline, CDR1 is SGHAT and CDR2 FQNNGV. Trimming removed 5 bases at V and 7 bases at J, with 14 bases between. The CDR3 is 14 amino acids. The part of the CDR3 DNA that was read is TGTGCCAGCAGCGGCCCCTCGGCGGGTGAAAAA. This gives the protein CASSGPSAGEK. Given in full, the CDR3 is CASSGPSAGEKLFF.

The sample holds many counts of this clone. The read gets to within 3 residues of the CDR3 end, and the germline J gene fills in the rest. The chain links TRBV5-1 to TRBJ2-5; TRBD1 aligns across 7 bases. The V and J ends lost 0 bases and 2 bases, in that order; junction bases with no gene match: 10. Germline loops: CDR1 SGHRS, CDR2 YFSETQ. CDR3 length: 17 residues. Here the CDR3 reads CASSLAPVTGSQETQYF. The covered CDR3 bases are TGCGCCAGCAGCTTGGCCCCCGTGACAGGGTCACAAGAGACC.

With respect to this clone: The read falls 3 residues short of the CDR3 end, and the missing part is taken from the germline J gene. The chain recombines TRBV2 with TRBJ1-5, with 8 positions matching TRBD1. CDR3 size: 14 residues. V lost 6 bases to trimming and J lost 6 bases; unmatched junction nucleotides: 7. CDR1 and CDR2 from the germline V gene are SNHLY and FYNNEI. The covered CDR3 bases are TGTGCCAGCAGCGCGGACAGGGCGGGTCAGCCC. Protein: CASSADRAGQP. The CDR3 in its entirety is CASSADRAGQPQHF. Filled out from reference TRBV2 and TRBJ1-5, the complete variable domain reads EPEVTQTPSHQVTQMGQEVILRCVPISNHLYFYWYRQILGQKVEFLVSFYNNEISEKSEIFDDQFSVERPDGSNFTLKIRSTKLEDSAMYFCASSADRAGQPQHFGDGTRLSIL.

This clone was observed a handful of times. The CDR3 DNA, read in part, is TGCGCCAGCAGTTCACAGGGTAGGATTGGTCAGCCC. This gives the protein CASSSQGRIGQP. The CDR3 in full is CASSSQGRIGQPQHF. The chain has TRBV10-2 and TRBJ1-5, with D perhaps matching TRBD1 (6 bases). The read comes to an end 3 residues before the CDR3 does, leaving the germline J gene to fill in the end. V dropped 5 bases and J dropped 6 bases, with 17 bases sitting between them. Germline values: CDR1 WSHSY, CDR2 SAAADI. There are 15 residues in the CDR3.

At least ten counts were recorded for this clone. The observed sequence ends 3 residues before the CDR3 terminus, with the missing tail filled in from the germline J gene. J is TRBJ1-1 and V is TRBV19, with D perhaps matching TRBD1 (6 bases). The germline V gene has CDR1 LNHDA and CDR2 SQIVND (reference sequence). V shed 5 bases and J shed 4 bases, with 20 bases lying between them. The CDR3 is 16 amino acids. The covered CDR3 bases are TGTGCCAGTAGTTCGCGTTGGAGGGGGTGGAGCACTGAA. Protein sequence: CASSSRWRGWSTE. The full CDR3 sequence reads CASSSRWRGWSTEAFF.

This clone has a handful of counts. The read terminates 3 residues ahead of where the CDR3 ends, so the germline J gene completes it. The chain employs TRBV30 and TRBJ1-2; 8 positions agree with TRBD1. CDR3 length: 14 amino acids. Per germline, CDR1 GTSNPN and CDR2 SVGIG (reference sequence). CDR3 residues: CAWSGQTGAGDYTF. CDR3 bases read: TGTGCCTGGAGTGGCCAGACAGGGGCCGGGGAC.

At least ten counts were recorded for this clone. The read ends 3 residues shy of where the CDR3 ends; the end is completed using the germline J gene. This chain joins TRBV29-1 and TRBJ2-1, with 7 bases matching TRBD2. The CDR3 contains 15 residues. The ends lost 2 bases at V and 8 bases at J; junction bases unmatched: 12. Looked up from germline, CDR1 is SQVTM and CDR2 is ANQGSEA. The CDR3 loop reads CSVELERDPGYEQFF. Incomplete CDR3 DNA: TGCAGCGTTGAACTAGAGCGGGACCCCGGCTATGAG.

This clone was detected many times. The read halts 3 residues ahead of the CDR3 end, with the missing end drawn from the germline J gene. This chain links TRBV19 with TRBJ1-4; D is undetermined. V lost 6 bases and J 0 bases, leaving 8 bases between the germline ends. This CDR3 region has 14 residues. Germline V CDR1 and CDR2: LNHDA, SQIVND (reference sequence). Incomplete CDR3 DNA: TGTGCCAGTAGCCTGAGCCCAACTAATGAAAAA. Its protein is CASSLSPTNEK. The CDR3 in its entirety is CASSLSPTNEKLFF.

This clone was seen many times. The CDR3 DNA, read in part, is TGTGCCGGACAGGGGGAAGTAAGCTCGGGCGAG. Protein product: CAGQGEVSSGE. In full, the CDR3 is CAGQGEVSSGEQYF. The genes are TRBV30 and TRBJ2-7; TRBD1 matches at 10 bases. The CDR3 end is not reached by the read, which stops 3 residues before it; the germline J gene fills it in. The germline CDR1 and CDR2 sequences are GTSNPN and SVGIG (reference sequence). The CDR3 length is 14 residues. The J segment lost 6 bases and the V segment lost 8 bases, leaving 13 bases of the junction unmatched.

This clone occurred a few times. The read comes to an end 3 residues before the CDR3 does, leaving the germline J gene to fill in the end. The V and J genes are TRBV5-6 and TRBJ1-2; a possible D gene is TRBD1 (6 bases). Trimming stripped 4 bases from V and 4 bases from J, with 11 bases between. From germline, CDR1 is SGHDT and CDR2 YYEEEE. The CDR3 is 13 residues long. Here the CDR3 reads CASSPTGIYGYTF. The sequenced CDR3 bases are TGTGCCAGCAGCCCGACAGGCATCTATGGC. Full variable domain (outside the CDR3, taken from reference TRBV5-6 and TRBJ1-2): DAGVTQSPTHLIKTRGQQVTLRCSPKSGHDTVSWYQQALGQGPQFIFQYYEEEERQRGNFPDRFSGHQFPNYSSELNVNALLLGDSALYLCASSPTGIYGYTFGSGTRLTVV.

This clone was observed a handful of times. The CDR3 region is CASRRPGTGTKFYEQYF. Partial CDR3 DNA: TGTGCCAGCAGACGCCCGGGAACCGGGACTAAATTCTACGAG. J is TRBJ2-7 and V is TRBV2, with 7 bases matching TRBD2. The read halts 3 residues ahead of the CDR3 end, with the missing end drawn from the germline J gene. Germline CDR1 is SNHLY and CDR2 is FYNNEI. The CDR3 has 17 amino acids. V shed 6 bases and J 3 bases; nucleotides not matched to a gene: 17.

This clone has at least ten counts. The CDR3 goes on 3 residues after the read ends, and that part is filled in from the germline J gene. Other DNA variants within this sample encode the same CDR3. This chain uses TRBV6-1 with TRBJ1-4; no clear D. V lost 2 bases and J lost 0, with 13 bases in between. The CDR3 spans 17 residues. Germline lookup yields CDR1 MNHNS and CDR2 SASEGT. CDR3 DNA (partial): TGTGCCAGCAGTGAATTAGACACCGCTTCAACTAATGAAAAA. Translated: CASSELDTASTNEK. The whole CDR3 protein reads CASSELDTASTNEKLFF.

This clone was detected ten times or more. Read data end 3 residues before the CDR3 end; the end is taken from the germline J gene. The chain couples TRBV10-1 to TRBJ2-2; 8 bases fit TRBD1. CDR3 size: 16 residues. CDR1 is WNHNN and CDR2 is SYGVQD in the germline V gene (reference sequence). V lost 4 bases to trimming and J lost 5 bases; unmatched junction nucleotides: 9. The CDR3 is CASSAVSGGNTGELFF. The CDR3 DNA, read in part, is TGCGCCAGCAGTGCGGTCTCAGGGGGCAATACCGGGGAG.

This clone was picked up many times. Other DNA sequences in the sample encode the same CDR3. The sequenced part of the CDR3 DNA is TGTGCCAGCAGTCTTAAAGGGGGAGGTGGTGAAAAA. This gives the protein CASSLKGGGGEK. Given in full, the CDR3 is CASSLKGGGGEKLFF. This sequence joins TRBV7-2 and TRBJ1-4, with D possibly TRBD1 on 6 matching bases. The read gets to within 3 residues of the CDR3 end, and the germline J gene fills in the rest. This CDR3 has 15 amino acids. From germline, CDR1 is SGHTA and CDR2 FQGNSA. Trimming stripped 6 bases from V and 7 bases from J, with 18 bases between.

Comment on this clone: One end of the junction is discordant with germline, which a read error may explain. CDR3 sequence: CASSGYRDTEAFF. The CDR3 bases that were read are TGTGCCAGCAGTGGGTACCGAGACACCGAA. The V call is TRBV2, the J call TRBJ1-1; D gene unclear. The read ends 3 residues before the CDR3 terminus; that terminus is restored from the germline J gene. Germline-derived CDR1 and CDR2 are SNHLY and FYNNEI. The CDR3 runs 13 residues.

This clone has at least ten counts. The read ends 3 residues shy of where the CDR3 ends; the end is completed using the germline J gene. V usage is TRBV5-4 and J usage is TRBJ1-1; no reliable D call. There are 13 residues in the CDR3. Trimming took 4 bases from V and 3 from J, leaving 10 bases between them. Germline V gives CDR1 SGHNT, CDR2 YYREEE (reference sequence). CDR3 DNA, as far as it was read: TGTGCCAGCAGCCGGTGGCGGGACACTGAA. It specifies CASSRWRDTE. The complete CDR3 protein is CASSRWRDTEAFF.

This clone was found many times. The CDR3 is cut off 3 residues early in the read; its end comes from the germline J gene. The chain links TRBV28 to TRBJ2-1; no clear D gene. CDR1 and CDR2 from the germline V gene are MDHEN and SYDVKM. V lost 2 bases to trimming and J lost 1 base, with 9 bases between them. CDR3 length equals 15 residues. Here the CDR3 reads CASSLGGLSYNEQFF. The CDR3 bases that were read are TGTGCCAGCAGTTTAGGCGGATTATCCTACAATGAG.

This clone was found many times. The read stops 3 residues short of the end of the CDR3; the missing end is completed from the germline J gene. The chain combines TRBV20-1 with TRBJ1-2; the match to TRBD1 covers 8 bases. Germline V CDR1 and CDR2: DFQATT, SNEGSKA (reference sequence). This CDR3 comprises 14 residues. CDR3 protein: CSAREDRVGSGYTF. CDR3 DNA, as far as it was read: TGCAGTGCTAGAGAGGACAGGGTAGGGAGCGGC.

This clone has more than one count but fewer than ten. From the germline J gene comes the end of the CDR3, since the read stops 3 residues before it. The chain recombines TRBV20-1 with TRBJ2-1; 10 bases are shared with TRBD2. Trimming removed 4 bases from V and 5 bases from J; junction bases left unmatched: 17. Germline V gives CDR1 DFQATT, CDR2 SNEGSKA (reference sequence). CDR3 length equals 18 residues. The sequenced CDR3 bases are TGCAGTGCTACGATCCTAGCGGGAGTGGTCCTAAATAACAATGAG. This encodes CSATILAGVVLNNNE. The complete CDR3 reads CSATILAGVVLNNNEQFF.

This clone was seen many times. Read sequence stops 3 residues before the CDR3 end, and the germline J gene provides the missing end. V is TRBV4-1 and J is TRBJ1-1; unclear D gene. The CDR3 length is 15 residues. The V end was cut by 8 bases, the J end by 4 bases, with 20 bases between. Germline V lookup: CDR1 MGHRA, CDR2 YSYEKL. The sequenced CDR3 bases are TGCGCCAGCCAGCGGGAGAGACGGGGAGGCACTGAA. It is translated as CASQRERRGGTE. In full, the CDR3 reads CASQRERRGGTEAFF.

This clone was counted ten times or more. CDR3 region: CASRADSRNQPQHF. The sequenced CDR3 bases are TGTGCCAGCAGAGCCGACAGCCGCAATCAGCCC. The chain combines TRBV2 with TRBJ1-5, with D tentatively TRBD1 (5 bases). The observed sequence ends 3 residues before the CDR3 terminus, with the missing tail filled in from the germline J gene. Per the germline V gene, CDR1 is SNHLY and CDR2 is FYNNEI. V lost 6 bases to trimming and J lost 2 bases, with 11 bases between them. The CDR3 totals 14 residues.

This clone was observed a handful of times. The read finishes 3 residues shy of the CDR3 end, and the germline J gene is used to complete it. This chain joins TRBV10-3 and TRBJ2-7, with 8 positions matching TRBD2. The CDR3 consists of 17 residues. Germline V gene sequence: CDR1 ENHRY, CDR2 SYGVKD. Losses at the gene ends were 3 bases for V and 0 bases for J; bases not matched to a gene: 10. The sequenced CDR3 bases are TGTGCCATCAGTGACCTCAGTGGGCGGGAGGTCTCCTACGAG. As protein: CAISDLSGREVSYE. The complete CDR3 sequence is CAISDLSGREVSYEQYF.

A note on this clone: The CDR3 extends 3 residues past the end of the read, so its final part is completed from the germline J gene. The rearrangement uses TRBV2 and TRBJ1-5; no firm D call. CDR1 and CDR2 from the germline V gene are SNHLY and FYNNEI. The CDR3 is 13 amino acids. V lost 1 base and J 6 bases, leaving 7 bases between the germline ends. CDR3 bases read: TGTGCCAGCAGTGAAGAGGGTAGTCAGCCC. Residues: CASSEEGSQP. The CDR3 as a whole reads CASSEEGSQPQHF.

This clone was detected many times. The read terminates 3 residues ahead of where the CDR3 ends, so the germline J gene completes it. The chain uses TRBV29-1 and TRBJ2-1; D is ambiguous. Trimming cost V 5 bases and J 9 bases, with 17 bases left between them. The germline CDR1 and CDR2 sequences are SQVTM and ANQGSEA. This CDR3 has 13 residues. The sequenced part of the CDR3 DNA is TGCAGCGTTACCACCTATGTGATCGGTGAG. This gives the protein CSVTTYVIGE. From start to end, the CDR3 is CSVTTYVIGEQFF.

Ten or more counts support this clone. The CDR3 end falls 3 residues outside the read, so it is completed with the germline J gene. This chain uses TRBV28 with TRBJ2-7, with D possibly being TRBD2 (6 bases). CDR1 and CDR2 (germline): MDHEN, SYDVKM. Trimming removed 4 bases from V and 5 bases from J, with 15 bases in between. The CDR3 covers 14 residues. The CDR3: CASSSGGPVNEQYF. CDR3 DNA, as far as it was read: TGTGCCAGCAGTTCCGGAGGGCCCGTGAACGAG.

By share of the sample, this clone is medium-sized. This CDR3 is CASSRGGAVETQYF. The CDR3 bases that were read are TGTGCCAGCAGCCGCGGGGGGGCTGTCGAGACC. V is TRBV2 and J is TRBJ2-5; 9 nucleotides match TRBD2. The read ends 3 residues early relative to the CDR3; the germline J gene fills the gap. This CDR3 spans 14 amino acids. Germline assignment: CDR1 SNHLY and CDR2 FYNNEI. Trimming at V came to 6 bases and at J to 5 bases, leaving 7 bases not matched to a gene.

This clone was detected ten times or more. The read finishes 3 residues shy of the CDR3 end, and the germline J gene is used to complete it. This sequence joins TRBV19 and TRBJ2-7; 10 positions match TRBD1. Germline V gene data show CDR1 as LNHDA and CDR2 as SQIVND (reference sequence). This CDR3 is 16 amino acids long. The J segment lost 2 bases and the V segment lost 2 bases, leaving 6 bases of the junction unmatched. The CDR3 is CASSIIPGTGAYEQYF. The sequenced CDR3 bases are TGTGCCAGTAGTATAATTCCCGGGACAGGGGCCTACGAG.